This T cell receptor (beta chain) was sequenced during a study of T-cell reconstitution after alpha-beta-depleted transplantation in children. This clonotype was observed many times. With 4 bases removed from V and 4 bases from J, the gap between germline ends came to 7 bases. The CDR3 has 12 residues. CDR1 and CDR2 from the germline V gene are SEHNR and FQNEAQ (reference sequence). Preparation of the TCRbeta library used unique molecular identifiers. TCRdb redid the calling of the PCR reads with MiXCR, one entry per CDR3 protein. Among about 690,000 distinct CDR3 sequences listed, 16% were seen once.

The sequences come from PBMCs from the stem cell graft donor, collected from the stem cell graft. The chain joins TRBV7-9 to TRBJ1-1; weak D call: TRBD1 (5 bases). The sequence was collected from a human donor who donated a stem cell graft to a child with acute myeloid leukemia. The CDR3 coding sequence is TGTGCCAGCAGCTGGGACGTCACTGAAGCTTTCTTT. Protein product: CASSWDVTEAFF.